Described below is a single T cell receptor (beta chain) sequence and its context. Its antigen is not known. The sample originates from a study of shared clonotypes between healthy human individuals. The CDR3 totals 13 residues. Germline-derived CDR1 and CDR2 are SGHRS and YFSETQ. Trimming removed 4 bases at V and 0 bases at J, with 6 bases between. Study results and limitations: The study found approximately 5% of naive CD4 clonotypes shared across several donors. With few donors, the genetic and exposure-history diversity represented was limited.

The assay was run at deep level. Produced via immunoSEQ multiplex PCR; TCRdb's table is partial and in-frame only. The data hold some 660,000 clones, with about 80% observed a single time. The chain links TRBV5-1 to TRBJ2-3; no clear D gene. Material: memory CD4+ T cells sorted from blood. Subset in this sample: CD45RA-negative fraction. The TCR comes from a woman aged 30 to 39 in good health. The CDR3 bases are TGCGCCAGCAGCCCCACTAGCACAGATACGCAGTATTTT. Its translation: CASSPTSTDTQYF.